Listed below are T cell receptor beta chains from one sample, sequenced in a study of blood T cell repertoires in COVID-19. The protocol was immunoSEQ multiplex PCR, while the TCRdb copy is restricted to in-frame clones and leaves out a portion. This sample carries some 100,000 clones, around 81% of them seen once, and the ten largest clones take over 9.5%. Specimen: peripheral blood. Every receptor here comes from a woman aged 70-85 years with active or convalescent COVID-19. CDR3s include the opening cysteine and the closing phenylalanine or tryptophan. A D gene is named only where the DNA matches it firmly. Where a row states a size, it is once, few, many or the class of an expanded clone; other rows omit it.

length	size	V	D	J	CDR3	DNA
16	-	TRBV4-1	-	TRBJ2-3	CASSQGWGGWGDTQYF	TGCGCCAGCAGCCAAGGATGGGGGGGCTGGGGAGATACGCAGTATTTT
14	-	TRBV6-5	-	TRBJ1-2	CASSRDRINYGYTF	TGTGCCAGCAGCAGAGACAGGATTAACTATGGCTACACCTTC
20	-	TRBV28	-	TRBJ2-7	CASSLLAWVRGGPKGYEQYF	TGTGCCAGCAGTTTATTGGCATGGGTGAGGGGGGGACCGAAAGGCTACGAGCAGTACTTC
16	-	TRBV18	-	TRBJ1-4	CASSPNGLATNEKLFF	TGTGCCAGCTCACCAAACGGGTTGGCAACTAATGAAAAACTGTTTTTT
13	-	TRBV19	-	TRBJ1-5	CASQTEGNQPQHF	TGTGCCAGTCAGACCGAGGGCAATCAGCCCCAGCATTTT
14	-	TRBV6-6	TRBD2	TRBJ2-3	CASRLAGGSGTQYF	TGTGCCAGCAGGTTAGCGGGGGGATCAGGAACGCAGTATTTT
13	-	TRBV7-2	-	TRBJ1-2	CASSLLAEGGYTF	TGTGCCAGCAGCTTATTGGCCGAGGGTGGCTACACCTTC
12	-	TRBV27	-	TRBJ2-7	CATAVPSYEQYF	TGTGCCACCGCGGTCCCGTCCTACGAGCAGTACTTC
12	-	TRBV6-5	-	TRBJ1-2	CASSSTREGVTF	TGTGCCAGCAGTTCCACACGCGAGGGAGTAACCTTC
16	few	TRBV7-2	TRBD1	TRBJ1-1	CASSRPSGTANTEAFF	TGTGCCAGCAGCCGTCCCTCCGGGACAGCGAACACTGAAGCTTTCTTT
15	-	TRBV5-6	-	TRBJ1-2	CASSPDAGGGSGYTF	TGTGCCAGCAGCCCGGACGCGGGGGGCGGGTCGGGCTACACCTTC
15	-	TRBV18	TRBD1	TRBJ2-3	CASSPMTGETDTQYF	TGTGCCAGCTCACCGATGACAGGGGAAACAGATACGCAGTATTTT
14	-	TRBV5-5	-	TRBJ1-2	CASSLGTGTYGYTF	TGTGCCAGCAGCTTGGGTACGGGGACTTATGGCTACACCTTC
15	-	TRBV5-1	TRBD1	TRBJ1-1	CASSLGGTANTEAFF	TGCGCCAGCAGCTTGGGTGGGACAGCTAACACTGAAGCTTTCTTT
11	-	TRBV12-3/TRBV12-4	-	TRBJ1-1	CASSLDTEAFF	TGTGCCAGCAGCCTCGACACTGAAGCTTTCTTT
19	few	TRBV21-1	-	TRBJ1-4	CASSPLGGTGGSINEKLFF	TGTGCCAGCAGCCCCCTTGGGGGGACAGGGGGTAGTATTAATGAAAAACTGTTTTTT
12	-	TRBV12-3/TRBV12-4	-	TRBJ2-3	CASSPFTDTQYF	TGTGCCAGCAGTCCTTTCACAGATACGCAGTATTTT
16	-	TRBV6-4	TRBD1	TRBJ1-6	CASSDSGQGPNSPLHF	TGTGCCAGCAGTGACTCGGGACAGGGGCCGAATTCACCCCTCCACTTT
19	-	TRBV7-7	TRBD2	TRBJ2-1	CASSLDGRGLAGGNNEQFF	TGTGCTAGCAGCTTAGATGGCAGGGGACTAGCGGGGGGTAACAATGAGCAGTTCTTC
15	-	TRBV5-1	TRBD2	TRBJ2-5	CASSRGLAGGQTQYF	TGCGCCAGCAGCAGAGGACTAGCGGGGGGCCAGACCCAGTACTTC
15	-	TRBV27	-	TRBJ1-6	CASSSIPLGLSPLHF	TGTGCCAGCAGCTCCATCCCTCTAGGTTTGTCACCCCTCCACTTT
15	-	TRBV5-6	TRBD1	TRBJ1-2	CASSLNRGRNYGYTF	TGTGCCAGCAGCTTAAACAGGGGGCGTAACTATGGCTACACCTTC
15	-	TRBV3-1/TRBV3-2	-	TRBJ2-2	CASSGGSTNTGELFF	TGTGCCAGCAGCGGGGGCTCGACTAACACCGGGGAGCTGTTTTTT
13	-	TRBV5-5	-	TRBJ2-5	CASSLAEPETQYF	TGTGCCAGCAGCTTGGCGGAGCCGGAGACCCAGTACTTC
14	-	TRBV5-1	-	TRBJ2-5	CASSLVPGQETQYF	TGCGCCAGCAGCTTGGTCCCAGGACAAGAGACCCAGTACTTC
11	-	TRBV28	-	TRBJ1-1	CASSFGRGAFF	TGTGCCAGCAGTTTCGGTAGGGGAGCTTTCTTT
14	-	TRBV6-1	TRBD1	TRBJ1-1	CASSEGTGRTEAFF	TGTGCCAGCAGTGAAGGGACAGGGAGAACTGAAGCTTTCTTT
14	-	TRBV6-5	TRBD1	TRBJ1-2	CASSYGTGDYGYTF	TGTGCCAGCAGTTACGGGACAGGGGACTATGGCTACACCTTC
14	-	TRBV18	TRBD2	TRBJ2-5	CASSRLAGQETQYF	TGTGCCAGCTCAAGGCTAGCGGGGCAAGAGACCCAGTACTTC
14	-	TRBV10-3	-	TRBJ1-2	CAISESGAIYGYTF	TGTGCCATCAGTGAGTCGGGGGCGATCTATGGCTACACCTTC
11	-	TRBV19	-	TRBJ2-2	CASKGAGELFF	TGTGCCAGTAAAGGGGCCGGGGAGCTGTTTTTT
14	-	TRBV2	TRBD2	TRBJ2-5	CASRPLAGEKTQYF	TGTGCCAGCAGGCCACTAGCGGGGGAAAAGACCCAGTACTTC
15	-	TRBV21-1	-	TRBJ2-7	CASSKKVRETYEQYF	TGTGCCAGCAGCAAAAAGGTCCGGGAAACTTACGAGCAGTACTTC
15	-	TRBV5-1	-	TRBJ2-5	CASSLNRITQETQYF	TGCGCCAGCAGCTTGAACAGGATAACCCAAGAGACCCAGTACTTC
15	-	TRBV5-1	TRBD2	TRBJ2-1	CASRRWGGSYNEQFF	TGCGCCAGCAGAAGGTGGGGGGGCTCCTACAATGAGCAGTTCTTC
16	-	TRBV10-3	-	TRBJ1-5	CAISESVGGGNQPQHF	TGTGCCATCAGTGAGTCGGTTGGGGGGGGAAATCAGCCCCAGCATTTT
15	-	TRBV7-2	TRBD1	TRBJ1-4	CASSLVAGGNEKLFF	TGTGCCAGCAGCTTAGTGGCAGGGGGTAATGAAAAACTGTTTTTT
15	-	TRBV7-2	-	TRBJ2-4	CASSQGGSSKNIQYF	TGTGCCAGCAGCCAAGGCGGCTCCTCCAAAAACATTCAGTACTTC
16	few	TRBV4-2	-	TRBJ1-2	CASSQDLRATEYGYTF	TGTGCCAGCAGCCAAGATTTGCGGGCTACCGAGTATGGCTACACCTTC
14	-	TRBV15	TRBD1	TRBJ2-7	CATRRTGDAYEQYF	TGTGCCACCAGACGTACAGGGGACGCCTACGAGCAGTACTTC
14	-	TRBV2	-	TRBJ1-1	CASSEFGGPRAAFF	TGTGCCAGCAGTGAATTCGGAGGGCCGCGAGCAGCTTTCTTT
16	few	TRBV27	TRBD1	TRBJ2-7	CASSSPHGTGGHEQYF	TGTGCCAGCAGTTCCCCCCACGGGACAGGGGGCCACGAGCAGTACTTC
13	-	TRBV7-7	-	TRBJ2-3	CASSFTGTDTQYF	TGTGCTAGCAGCTTTACGGGCACAGATACGCAGTATTTT
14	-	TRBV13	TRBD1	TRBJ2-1	CASSHWTGDNEQFF	TGTGCCAGCAGCCACTGGACAGGCGACAATGAGCAGTTCTTC
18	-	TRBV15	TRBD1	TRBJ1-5	CATRSSQGAGFCNQPQHF	TGTGCCACCAGATCTTCACAGGGGGCCGGGTTTTGCAATCAGCCCCAGCATTTT
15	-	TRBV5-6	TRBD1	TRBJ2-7	CASSFRGTGGHEQYF	TGTGCCAGCAGCTTTAGGGGGACAGGGGGACACGAGCAGTACTTC
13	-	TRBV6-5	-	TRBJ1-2	CASSRTGGYGYTF	TGTGCCAGCAGTAGGACCGGGGGCTATGGCTACACCTTC
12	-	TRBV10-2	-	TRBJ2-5	CATSAWRETQYF	TGCGCCACATCAGCGTGGCGAGAGACCCAGTACTTC
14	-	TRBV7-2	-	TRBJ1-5	CASSLSGPFQPQHF	TGTGCCAGCAGCTTAAGTGGGCCTTTTCAGCCCCAGCATTTT
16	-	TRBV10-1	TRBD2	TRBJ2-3	CASSSTSGGSRDTQYF	TGCGCCAGCAGTTCGACTAGCGGGGGGTCGAGAGATACGCAGTATTTT